The T cell receptor beta chain under discussion was sequenced for a study of regulatory T cells in long-lasting Graves disease (dated by TCRdb to 2020 to 2023). The study in broad terms: Antithyroid drugs had been taken for less than 3 months by newly diagnosed Graves' disease patients. TCR sequencing covered about 13 persistent and approximately 20 newly diagnosed Graves' disease patients, approximately 33 samples in total. This study used TCR sequencing and RNA sequencing of peripheral blood to compare persistent Graves' disease patients against newly diagnosed Graves' disease patients. The study was conducted in China and was registered as a clinical trial.

To note about this clonotype: Its antigen specificity is not known. Base qualities are missing; no much larger clone stands one base away.

Library creation used multiplex PCR. Sequencing was performed on an Illumina HiSeq 4000. To build TCR beta libraries, CDR3 regions were amplified by Arm-PCR using iRepertoire HTBI primers. PCR products were gel purified before sequencing. The original pipeline was this. Across samples, roughly 60 TRBV and 13 to 15 TRBJ segments were identified and used for gene usage analysis of CDR3 amino acid clonotypes. COPE and FqMerger were used to merge the filtered high-quality paired reads into contigs. BLAST was used to align contigs to IMGT TRBV, TRBD and TRBJ reference genes, with CDR3 defined following IMGT. Highly expanded clones were defined as clonotypes with a frequency above 0.1%. Repertoire diversity was measured by Shannon entropy, and V-J evenness by the Gini coefficient. Clonotypes shared by more than one individual were considered public. The raw public data were reprocessed by TCRdb itself: fastp quality trimming at Q25, MiXCR clonotype calling, in-frame beta chains only. Merged by CDR3 protein, the rows form single entries marked with the most common genes and DNA. TCRdb's processing, not the study's, gives the V and J calls here. This sample holds about 530,000 distinct CDR3 sequences; more than 15% were observed only once. In total, the top ten clones hold 20% to 30% of the sample.

Here is what the overall study found, with its caveats: Persistent patients shared more public clonotypes among themselves (around 3,000) than newly diagnosed patients did (over 950). Sequencing and analysis were limited to the TCR beta chain. Compared with newly diagnosed patients, patients with persistent Graves' disease had lower TCR Shannon entropy and fewer highly expanded clones, which suggests clonal expansion. As a limitation, the authors acknowledged that the small sample size may reduce accuracy. Persistent disease showed preferential use of TRBV28, TRBJ1-2 and TRBJ2-5, whereas newly diagnosed disease favored TRBV20-1 and TRBJ2-1. Because the primary lesion, thyroid tissue, could not be accessed, the study looked at peripheral blood alone.

The time point label corresponds to: newly diagnosed GD, antithyroid drugs for less than 3 months. For both TCR sequencing and RNA sequencing, RNA was extracted from PBMCs using TRIzol. The diagnosis of Graves' disease followed American Thyroid Association guidelines. Patients for the study were recruited at an endocrinology department in Xi'an, China. From each patient, approximately 9 milliliters of peripheral blood was collected into an EDTA anticoagulant tube. Ficoll Paque Plus density gradient separation was used to isolate PBMCs, and no further T cell sorting was done. An Agilent 2100 Bioanalyzer and agarose gel were used to assess RNA quality, and a NanoDrop 2000 was used to measure RNA concentration. CDR1 is given as LGHDT and CDR2 as YNNKEL, both from the germline V gene (reference sequence). From its cysteine to its phenylalanine, the CDR3 spans 15 amino acids. Only the CDR3 DNA stays, 45 bases, in frame from base 1. V lost 6 bases and J lost 4 bases; the stretch between them is 15 bases long.

Separately, the same data were catalogued under a study of T cells in Graves' hyperthyroidism and ophthalmopathy. Looking at the second paper: Stable Graves' hyperthyroidism was defined as no progression to ophthalmopathy during 18 months of follow-up. Hyperthyroidism patients were newly diagnosed, with disease duration under 2 months, and aged 18 to 65 years. Patients with uncontrolled infections, other autoimmune diseases, pregnancy or lactation were excluded. Diagnoses were based on clinical symptoms, serum thyroxine and TRAb, thyroid ultrasound and orbital computed tomography. The TCR CDR3 was subjected to a first round of RT-PCR using the HTBI primer set and the Qiagen OneStep RT-PCR kit. Blood samples also contained most of the expanded thyroid clonotypes (frequency above 0.001), which suggests that blood repertoires may reflect thyroid immune responses. A model built on a 13 V-J signature distinguished ophthalmopathy from stable hyperthyroidism, reaching around 90% sensitivity and about 81% specificity in cross-validation and 80%/75% in testing. In validation, the model predicted progression to ophthalmopathy with 60% to 71% sensitivity and about 73% specificity, a median of 6.5 months before onset. TCR V-J signatures able to tell the groups apart were searched for in a discovery cohort of some 97 patients, of whom 43 had Graves' ophthalmopathy and about 60 had stable Graves' hyperthyroidism. An independent validation cohort of under 20 hyperthyroidism patients and 17 patients who later progressed to ophthalmopathy tested prospective prediction of ophthalmopathy. The roughly 90 discovery patients were divided at random into training and test sets in a 7:3 ratio. Thyroid tissue and blood T-cell repertoires from several Graves' hyperthyroidism patients were also compared in the study. Following sampling, methimazole starting at 30 mg daily was given to hyperthyroidism patients, and high-dose intravenous methylprednisolone was given to ophthalmopathy patients. The libraries were constructed in a second round of multiplex PCR and then size-selected and purified. Libraries were sequenced paired-end with 100 bp reads on an Illumina HiSeq2000. SOAPnuke was used to process the raw data, with reads discarded if the reads contained adapters or uncalled bases, had a mean Phred below 15, or lacked an exact constant-primer or identifier match. COPE v1.2.5 was used to merge the high-quality paired reads, and each unique nucleotide sequence was defined as a clonotype. MiTCR v1.1 was used to align the clonotypes against IMGT TRBV, TRBD and TRBJ reference segments. Only V-J combinations with frequency above 0.0001, covering roughly 99% of repertoires, were analysed. The TCS score was defined as F50 (clonal expansion) divided by E x V (chaos), with BLOSUM62-based TCRdist calculated between CDR3 peptides within each V-J. Welch's t-statistics and random forest reduced around 510 V-J features to 10 to 15, which were used in a naive Bayes classifier (R e1071). No statistical method was used to set the sample size in advance, and investigators knew the group allocation. The paper describes TCR Vbeta CDR3 sequencing of fewer than 150 peripheral blood samples, made up of 43 ophthalmopathy patients, roughly 75 hyperthyroidism patients and some 17 progressor patients.

The input for sequencing was peripheral blood mononuclear cells (PBMCs), taken at new diagnosis, from a patient treated with antithyroid drugs. The rearranged chain carries TRBV3-1 and TRBJ2-2; a tentative D match to TRBD2 spans 7 bases. The receptor was derived from a woman aged 40 to 65 with Graves disease. Donor details come from another sample of the same person, matched by shared clones. At the DNA level, the sequence is TGTGCCAGCAGTCGAGGGGGGGCGCGCACCGGGGAGCTGTTTTTT. This codes for CASSRGGARTGELFF.